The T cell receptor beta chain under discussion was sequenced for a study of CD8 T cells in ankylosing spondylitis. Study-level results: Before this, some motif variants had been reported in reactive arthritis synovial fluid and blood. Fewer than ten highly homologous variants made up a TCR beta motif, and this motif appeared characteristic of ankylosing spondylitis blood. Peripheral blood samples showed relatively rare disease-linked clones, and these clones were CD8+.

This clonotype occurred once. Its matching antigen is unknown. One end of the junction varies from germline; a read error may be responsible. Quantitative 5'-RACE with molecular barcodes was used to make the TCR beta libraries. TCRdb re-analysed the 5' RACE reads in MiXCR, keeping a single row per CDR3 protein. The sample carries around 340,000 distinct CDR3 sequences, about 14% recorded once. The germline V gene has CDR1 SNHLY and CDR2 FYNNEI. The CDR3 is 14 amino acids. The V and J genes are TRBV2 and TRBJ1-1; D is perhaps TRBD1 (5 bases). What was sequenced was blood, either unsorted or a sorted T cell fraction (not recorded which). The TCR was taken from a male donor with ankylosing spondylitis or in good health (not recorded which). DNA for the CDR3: TGTGCCTGCAGCGGGCTTGGGGCTGACGCTGAAGCTTTCTTT. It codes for CACSGLGADAEAFF.